This TCR beta chain appears in the sequencing data of a study of cytomegalovirus exposure and HLA in healthy donors. Broader study findings: According to reports, the classifier identified cytomegalovirus status with high specificity and sensitivity.

This clone has at least ten counts. The antigen remains unidentified. PCR involved 60 Vbeta and 13 Jbeta primers. Some clones are missing from TCRdb's copy, which holds only in-frame ones; the method was immunoSEQ multiplex PCR. Among about 140,000 clones listed, 60% to 85% were seen once. V lost 3 bases to trimming and J lost 1 base; unmatched junction nucleotides: 1. Germline V gene lookup returns CDR1 MRHNA and CDR2 SNTAGT. The length of the CDR3 is 15 residues. This TCR was sampled from a man aged 18 to 29 in good health and CMV-seronegative. The chain carries TRBV6-4 and TRBJ2-1, with 9 bases lining up with TRBD2. The sequenced sample consisted of PBMCs. The CDR3 DNA sequence: TGTGCCAGCAGTGAAGCGGGAGGATCCTACAATGAGCAGTTCTTC. Its protein product is CASSEAGGSYNEQFF.